Listed below are T cell receptor beta chains from one sample, sequenced in a study of control samples from healthy donors and cancer patients. The assay was immunoSEQ multiplex PCR, and TCRdb's table has in-frame clones only and misses some. The profile shows 260,000 or so clones, 82% of them singletons. Sequenced sample: PBMCs. The receptor source for this set is a woman in her sixties with lung cancer. The CDR3 runs from the conserved cysteine through the conserved F or W. The D gene is left open where the match is weak. Only part of the rows carry a size: once, few, many, or a class if the clone is expanded.

D gene,CDR3 length,J gene,V gene,clone size,CDR3 protein,CDR3 DNA
-,14,TRBJ2-2,TRBV5-1,once,CASNGGANTGELFF,TGCGCCAGCAACGGGGGCGCGAACACCGGGGAGCTGTTTTTT
-,16,TRBJ1-4,TRBV7-2,-,CASSLAPTGLSEKLFF,TGTGCCAGCAGCTTAGCCCCGACGGGGTTGAGTGAAAAACTGTTTTTT
-,12,TRBJ2-3,TRBV18,-,CASSRRDDTQYF,TGTGCCAGCTCCCGCCGGGACGATACGCAGTATTTT
TRBD2,16,TRBJ2-2,TRBV18,-,CASSPPTGGGTGELFF,TGTGCCAGCTCACCACCGACGGGAGGGGGTACCGGGGAGCTGTTTTTT
TRBD2,15,TRBJ2-1,TRBV7-8,-,CASSLALAGVGEQFF,TGTGCCAGCAGCTTAGCTCTAGCGGGGGTTGGTGAGCAGTTCTTC
-,12,TRBJ2-3,TRBV11-1,few,CASSSQIDTQYF,TGTGCCAGCAGCTCCCAAATAGATACGCAGTATTTT
TRBD1,15,TRBJ1-1,TRBV11-2,-,CASSARQGLDTEAFF,TGTGCCAGCAGCGCTAGACAGGGCTTGGACACTGAAGCTTTCTTT
TRBD2,14,TRBJ2-3,TRBV5-1,-,CASSSRGTTDTQYF,TGCGCCAGCAGCTCGCGGGGGACCACAGATACGCAGTATTTT
-,13,TRBJ1-4,TRBV2,-,CASSPGSREKLFF,TGTGCCAGCAGTCCAGGGAGTCGGGAAAAACTGTTTTTT
-,13,TRBJ1-1,TRBV11-2,-,CASSLAGETEAFF,TGTGCCAGCAGCTTAGCGGGGGAGACTGAAGCTTTCTTT
TRBD1,17,TRBJ1-5,TRBV19,-,CASGDRALTYSNQPQHF,TGTGCCAGTGGTGACAGGGCCTTGACCTATAGCAATCAGCCCCAGCATTTT
-,15,TRBJ1-4,TRBV5-1,-,CASSPSQAINEKLFF,TGCGCCAGCAGCCCCTCACAGGCTATTAATGAAAAACTGTTTTTT
-,13,TRBJ1-5,TRBV5-5,few,CASGTDSNQPQHF,TGTGCCAGCGGCACGGATAGCAATCAGCCCCAGCATTTT
-,15,TRBJ1-1,TRBV5-1,-,CASSLGGGLNTEAFF,TGCGCCAGCAGCTTGGGGGGCGGGTTGAACACTGAAGCTTTCTTT
-,13,TRBJ1-1,TRBV11-1,-,CASSLGGETEAFF,TGTGCCAGCAGCTTAGGAGGGGAGACTGAAGCTTTCTTT
-,12,TRBJ1-5,TRBV6-5,-,CASRTANQPQHF,TGTGCCAGCAGGACGGCCAATCAGCCCCAGCATTTT
TRBD2,15,TRBJ2-1,TRBV20-1,-,CSASRLAKFNNEQFF,TGCAGTGCTAGTCGACTAGCTAAGTTCAACAATGAGCAGTTCTTC
TRBD1,13,TRBJ2-4,TRBV6-1,-,CASSEAPGQEQYF,TGTGCCAGCAGTGAAGCTCCCGGACAGGAACAGTACTTC
-,17,TRBJ1-3,TRBV28,-,CASKKVPWASSGNTIYF,TGTGCCAGCAAGAAGGTTCCGTGGGCGAGCTCTGGAAACACCATATATTTT
-,11,TRBJ2-2,TRBV28,-,CASSYTGELFF,TGTGCCAGCAGTTACACCGGGGAGCTGTTTTTT
-,13,TRBJ1-1,TRBV5-1,-,CASSLTQGTEAFF,TGCGCCAGCAGCTTAACACAGGGAACTGAAGCTTTCTTT
-,16,TRBJ1-1,TRBV3-1/TRBV3-2,-,CASSSHSRASNTEAFF,TGTGCCAGCAGCTCCCATTCCCGGGCCTCGAACACTGAAGCTTTCTTT
-,17,TRBJ1-5,TRBV19,-,CASSILVGEVGNQPQHF,TGTGCCAGTAGTATTTTAGTAGGGGAGGTGGGCAATCAGCCCCAGCATTTT
TRBD1,15,TRBJ2-2,TRBV10-1,-,CASSRGQGMSGELFF,TGCGCCAGCAGTCGGGGACAGGGGATGTCCGGGGAGCTGTTTTTT
-,16,TRBJ2-5,TRBV6-6,-,CASSYRLSVGQETQYF,TGTGCCAGCAGTTACCGCCTCAGCGTGGGTCAAGAGACCCAGTACTTC
-,15,TRBJ2-7,TRBV28,-,CASSLGPGVGYEQYF,TGTGCCAGCAGTTTAGGGCCAGGGGTCGGGTACGAGCAGTACTTC
-,16,TRBJ2-1,TRBV27,-,CASSLNRVSSYNEQFF,TGTGCCAGCAGTCTAAACAGGGTGAGCTCCTACAATGAGCAGTTCTTC
-,18,TRBJ1-2,TRBV6-1,-,CASSAAMDGNPTNYGYTF,TGTGCCAGCAGTGCCGCCATGGACGGCAACCCGACTAACTATGGCTACACCTTC
-,13,TRBJ2-5,TRBV5-1,once,CATSPQGMETQYF,TGCGCCACCTCCCCACAGGGTATGGAGACCCAGTACTTC
-,12,TRBJ2-4,TRBV4-2,-,CASSQEVRIQYF,TGTGCCAGCAGCCAAGAAGTGAGGATTCAGTACTTC
-,18,TRBJ2-1,TRBV1,-,CTSSQGVKSGGAGNEQFF,TGCACCAGCAGCCAAGGGGTGAAGAGCGGGGGGGCCGGGAATGAGCAGTTCTTC
TRBD2,14,TRBJ2-7,TRBV2,-,CASLGTSGGPEQYF,TGTGCCAGCCTTGGGACTAGCGGGGGGCCCGAGCAGTACTTC
-,13,TRBJ1-6,TRBV30,-,CAWSSLYNSPLHF,TGTGCCTGGAGCTCCTTGTATAATTCACCCCTCCACTTT
-,14,TRBJ2-3,TRBV3-1/TRBV3-2,-,CASSPSRATDTQYF,TGTGCCAGCAGCCCTAGCCGGGCCACAGATACGCAGTATTTT
TRBD2,17,TRBJ2-1,TRBV19,-,CASSRGLAGGPYNEQFF,TGTGCCAGTAGTAGGGGACTAGCGGGGGGCCCCTACAATGAGCAGTTCTTC
-,13,TRBJ2-3,TRBV9,-,CASSQDTTDTQYF,TGTGCCAGCAGCCAAGACACTACAGATACGCAGTATTTT
TRBD1,14,TRBJ1-6,TRBV6-5,-,CASSYGTANSPLHF,TGTGCCAGCAGTTACGGGACAGCTAATTCACCCCTCCACTTT
-,15,TRBJ1-5,TRBV7-9,-,CASSLAAGDNQPQHF,TGTGCCAGCAGCTTAGCGGCGGGGGACAATCAGCCCCAGCATTTT
TRBD1,14,TRBJ1-2,TRBV2,-,CASRLQGAGYGYTF,TGTGCCAGCAGACTACAGGGGGCCGGCTATGGCTACACCTTC
-,13,TRBJ1-5,TRBV11-2,-,CASSLGSNQPQHF,TGTGCCAGCAGCTTGGGTAGCAATCAGCCCCAGCATTTT
TRBD2,12,TRBJ2-7,TRBV6-1,-,CASSERGGEQYF,TGTGCCAGCAGTGAGCGGGGAGGGGAGCAGTACTTC
-,17,TRBJ2-5,TRBV7-8,-,CASSLVRVGLVLETQYF,TGTGCCAGCAGCTTAGTTAGAGTGGGGTTGGTCTTGGAGACCCAGTACTTC
-,14,TRBJ1-1,TRBV5-1,few,CASSWGRRNTEAFF,TGCGCCAGCAGCTGGGGACGGAGGAACACTGAAGCTTTCTTT
-,11,TRBJ2-5,TRBV2,-,CASRRWETQYF,TGTGCCAGCAGAAGGTGGGAGACCCAGTACTTC
-,14,TRBJ2-2,TRBV15,-,CATSRDPIPGELFF,TGTGCCACCAGCAGAGATCCTATCCCCGGGGAGCTGTTTTTT
TRBD1,17,TRBJ2-1,TRBV11-2,-,CASSFPGQGTSYNEQFF,TGTGCCAGCAGCTTCCCGGGACAGGGGACCTCCTACAATGAGCAGTTCTTC
-,16,TRBJ2-5,TRBV7-6,-,CASLRGLFGGEETQYF,TGTGCCAGCCTACGAGGGCTTTTTGGGGGAGAAGAGACCCAGTACTTC
-,14,TRBJ2-7,TRBV5-4,-,CASREGLSSYEQYF,TGTGCCAGCCGGGAAGGTCTGAGCTCCTACGAGCAGTACTTC
-,13,TRBJ1-2,TRBV5-8,-,CASSSDRFDGYTF,TGTGCCAGCAGCTCTGACAGGTTCGATGGCTACACCTTC
TRBD1,14,TRBJ1-5,TRBV2,-,CASGGTGEDQPQHF,TGTGCCAGCGGAGGGACAGGGGAGGATCAGCCCCAGCATTTT
-,15,TRBJ2-2,TRBV5-1,-,CASSPPEGVTGELFF,TGCGCCAGCAGCCCCCCGGAGGGTGTCACCGGGGAGCTGTTTTTT
-,12,TRBJ2-6,TRBV3-1/TRBV3-2,-,CASGGTANVLTF,TGTGCCAGCGGTGGGACAGCCAACGTCCTGACTTTC
TRBD1,16,TRBJ2-2,TRBV24-1,-,CATSDFDRGNTGELFF,TGTGCCACCAGTGATTTCGACAGGGGGAACACCGGGGAGCTGTTTTTT
TRBD1,14,TRBJ1-1,TRBV7-9,-,CASSNRDRNTEAFF,TGTGCCAGCAGCAACCGGGACAGGAACACTGAAGCTTTCTTT
-,11,TRBJ1-2,TRBV28,-,CASGGAYGYTF,TGTGCCAGCGGGGGAGCCTATGGCTACACCTTC